This T cell receptor (beta chain) originates from a study of blood T cell repertoires in COVID-19. Across the study: PBMCs, B-cell-depleted T cells, or T cells provided the cDNA or gDNA that made up the material.

The authors' processing: Amplified reference gene primers provided the basis for estimating nucleated cell counts. Clones were sequenced by immunoSEQ multiplex PCR, and TCRdb holds only the in-frame ones, with some missing. V and J calls and clone size are copied from that table; D and trimming were computed from the DNA. The sample consists of about 300,000 clones, 85% to 90% of them appearing once. The participants were between roughly 18 and 100 years old and came from under 25 US areas. CDR1 is SGHRS, CDR2 YFSETQ, per germline. The CDR3 has 17 amino acids. The V and J ends lost 5 bases and 5 bases, in that order; junction bases with no gene match: 17.

The receptor was derived from a woman aged 18-29 years who had recovered from COVID-19. Sequencing input: PBMCs or T cells enriched from blood (not recorded which). The chain uses TRBV5-1 and TRBJ2-5; TRBD1 agrees at 8 bases. The CDR3, as DNA: TGCGCCAGCAGACCCGGGGGCAGGGGGCTCGCGCGGGAGACCCAGTACTTC. It yields the protein CASRPGGRGLARETQYF. The variable domain in full, with the rest retrieved from reference TRBV5-1 and TRBJ2-5, is KAGVTQTPRYLIKTRGQQVTLSCSPISGHRSVSWYQQTPGQGLQFLFEYFSETQRNKGNFPGRFSGRQFSNSRSEMNVSTLELGDSALYLCASRPGGRGLARETQYFGPGTRLLVL.